The rows below give T cell receptor beta chains drawn from one sample of a study of cytomegalovirus exposure and HLA in healthy donors. Data came from immunoSEQ multiplex PCR; TCRdb stores just in-frame clones and leaves some out. The table lists 150,000 to 200,000 clones, about 76% of them singletons. The sequencing input was PBMCs. Source of these receptors: a woman in her fifties or sixties in good health and CMV-seronegative. Both conserved end residues are trimmed from each CDR3.

J gene | V gene | CDR3 protein
TRBJ2-7 | TRBV5-1 | ASSSGTGFLHEQY
TRBJ2-1 | TRBV7-3 | ASSATGGAGNEQF
TRBJ1-1 | TRBV4-3 | ASSQGGTGGKAF
TRBJ2-7 | TRBV6-6 | ASSYGSLTYEQY
TRBJ2-2 | TRBV19 | ASRRPGQGSTGELF
TRBJ2-7 | TRBV5-1 | ASSSSGQGPYEQY
TRBJ1-1 | TRBV11-2 | ASSAPGFTEAF
TRBJ2-1 | TRBV6-4 | ASSAGTGTHEQF
TRBJ2-3 | TRBV6-5 | ASSYDGSYTDTQY
TRBJ2-1 | TRBV10-3 | AISEQLYNEQF
TRBJ2-2 | TRBV5-1 | ASSLEPLGGELF
TRBJ2-7 | TRBV7-9 | ASSRDRSYEQY
. | TRBV18 | ASSPQNGTDYEQY
TRBJ2-7 | TRBV15 | ATSREASIIYEQY
TRBJ2-7 | TRBV28 | ASSVQDEQY
TRBJ2-7 | TRBV18 | ASSPRGAPSYEQY
TRBJ2-3 | TRBV7-3 | ASSLTVGADTQY
TRBJ1-1 | TRBV29-1 | SVVAGGRTEAF
TRBJ2-2 | TRBV7-3 | ASSSRGLAGPNTGELF
TRBJ1-4 | TRBV15 | ATSTRDYNEKLF
TRBJ1-5 | TRBV10-3 | AISEYATGNQPQH
TRBJ1-2 | TRBV9 | ASSVARLANYGYT
TRBJ2-2 | TRBV9 | ASSVGAAGGTGELF
TRBJ2-1 | TRBV15 | ATSQIPSGRDNEQF
TRBJ1-1 | TRBV29-1 | SVQPALRQVNTEAF
TRBJ2-4 | TRBV6-1 | ASSQLGRQNIQY
TRBJ1-1 | TRBV18 | ASSDGGVRRNTEAF
TRBJ1-1 | TRBV28 | ASSLLGRGAEAF
TRBJ1-6 | TRBV10-3 | AISPTGLNSPLH
TRBJ2-7 | TRBV4-3 | ASSQVPGASYEQY
TRBJ1-2 | TRBV7-9 | ASSKRQGEDYGYT
TRBJ1-5 | TRBV28 | ASSRDIKPQH
TRBJ2-1 | TRBV29-1 | SVSGRADNEQF
TRBJ2-5 | TRBV7-7 | ASSYGAGTSGAETQY
TRBJ1-1 | TRBV18 | ASSAKTGLNTEAF
TRBJ2-1 | TRBV5-1 | ASRSLRTFHNEQF
TRBJ1-3 | TRBV18 | ASSPRTGVISGNTIY
TRBJ1-1 | TRBV7-2 | ASSLDRGRNTEAF
TRBJ1-1 | TRBV11-2 | ASSFVTGSDTEAF
TRBJ2-6 | TRBV6-5 | ASSYLTGSGANVLT
TRBJ2-2 | TRBV5-4 | ASSLDREFTGELF
TRBJ2-7 | TRBV7-8 | ASSPGTPQYEQY
TRBJ2-2 | TRBV7-9 | ASSSRAGIITGELF
TRBJ1-2 | TRBV30 | AWSLTGAGGYT
TRBJ1-5 | TRBV28 | AILGGTGGSVSNQPQH
TRBJ1-3 | TRBV7-2 | ASSAGQKVSGNTIY
TRBJ2-7 | TRBV5-1 | ASSQGTRAGGEQY
TRBJ1-2 | TRBV6-6 | ACRGSNYGYT
TRBJ1-1 | TRBV6-5 | ASNLTPGTAEAF
TRBJ2-3 | TRBV28 | ASSGSGTTDTQY
TRBJ1-1 | TRBV29-1 | SVVWGVINEAF
TRBJ2-7 | TRBV5-6 | ASSLEGSGGADEQY
TRBJ2-3 | TRBV14 | ASSQDSAGTSTDTQY
TRBJ2-5 | TRBV6-5 | ASSYSEGQETQY